One sample yielded the 16 T cell receptor beta chains listed below, sequenced in a study of beta chain features in type 1 diabetes. No antigen is known for these receptors. Reverse transcribing all isolated RNA meant expressed TCRB transcripts were sequenced. TCRdb's table, derived via immunoSEQ multiplex PCR, lists solely in-frame clones and lacks some. The table has about 370,000 clones, 8.5% to 10% seen once. General study results and limits: Among all four CD4+ subsets, Type 1 diabetes patients had TCRB CDR3s that were moderately but significantly shorter.

The source material was central memory CD4+ T cells from blood. Receptors originate from a man under 40 with type 1 diabetes.

This clone was detected a few times. The chain carries TRBV5-1 and TRBJ1-6; 8 bases line up with TRBD1. With V trimmed by 0 bases and J by 9 bases, 5 bases remained unmatched. The germline CDR1 and CDR2 sequences are SGHRS and YFSETQ. The CDR3 spans 15 residues. CDR3 in amino acids: CASSLGTGQSSPLHF. In DNA, the CDR3 is TGCGCCAGCAGCTTGGGGACAGGGCAAAGTTCACCCCTCCACTTT. Together with reference TRBV5-1 and TRBJ1-6, the CDR3 gives the full variable domain: KAGVTQTPRYLIKTRGQQVTLSCSPISGHRSVSWYQQTPGQGLQFLFEYFSETQRNKGNFPGRFSGRQFSNSRSEMNVSTLELGDSALYLCASSLGTGQSSPLHFGNGTRLTVT.

This clone was seen more than once but under ten times. The chain employs TRBV28 and TRBJ2-3; tentative D call: TRBD1 (5 bases). The germline V gene has CDR1 MDHEN and CDR2 SYDVKM. This CDR3 comprises 15 residues. Trimming shortened V by 2 bases and J by 2 bases, and 11 bases separated the two germline ends. CDR3 residues: CASSLASRDTDTQYF. CDR3 bases: TGTGCCAGCAGTTTAGCGTCCAGGGACACAGATACGCAGTATTTT. The variable domain in full, with the rest retrieved from reference TRBV28 and TRBJ2-3, is DVKVTQSSRYLVKRTGEKVFLECVQDMDHENMFWYRQDPGLGLRLIYFSYDVKMKEKGDIPEGYSVSREKKERFSLILESASTNQTSMYLCASSLASRDTDTQYFGPGTRLTVL.

This chain joins TRBV5-1 and TRBJ2-5; 7 bases are shared with TRBD1. After removal of 3 bases from V and 4 bases from J, the junction contained 3 bases not matched to a gene. From germline, CDR1 is SGHRS and CDR2 YFSETQ. The CDR3 contains 13 residues. The CDR3 loop is CASSSTGSETQYF. In DNA, the CDR3 is TGCGCCAGCAGCTCGACAGGGTCAGAGACCCAGTACTTC.

The genes are TRBV27 and TRBJ1-3; D possibly corresponds to TRBD1 (5 bases). The V end lost 8 bases, the J end lost 0 bases, and 17 bases lay between the germline ends. This CDR3 region has 16 residues. Germline loops: CDR1 MNHEY, CDR2 SMNVEV (reference sequence). CDR3 sequence: CASGKDPGPSGNTIYF. The CDR3 DNA sequence: TGTGCCAGCGGTAAAGACCCAGGGCCCTCTGGAAACACCATATATTTT.

This clone was counted between two and nine times. The gene calls are TRBV5-6 and TRBJ1-2; TRBD1 matches 7 bases. Per germline, CDR1 SGHDT and CDR2 YYEEEE. V trimming: 5 bases; J trimming: 1 base; junction bases outside the gene matches: 8. This CDR3 has 15 residues. Here the CDR3 reads CASSTPRQGNYGYTF. The CDR3, as DNA: TGTGCCAGCAGTACGCCGAGACAGGGTAACTATGGCTACACCTTC.

This clone has only a few counts. The chain employs TRBV10-3 and TRBJ1-4, with D unresolved. CDR1 and CDR2 (germline): ENHRY, SYGVKD. Trimming shortened V by 4 bases and J by 7 bases, and 16 bases separated the two germline ends. This CDR3 comprises 15 residues. CDR3 sequence (DNA): TGTGCCATCAGTGCGGAGGCAGGTTACGGTGAAAAACTGTTTTTT. It yields the protein CAISAEAGYGEKLFF.

To note about this clone: Distinct nucleotide sequences in the sample also encode this CDR3. This rearrangement joins TRBV7-9 to TRBJ1-1, with a possible D match to TRBD1 (6 bases). The germline V gene has CDR1 SEHNR and CDR2 FQNEAQ (reference sequence). The CDR3 runs to 15 residues. V shed 5 bases and J shed 4 bases, with 17 bases lying between them. The CDR3 sequence is CASSADRSWGTEAFF. DNA of the CDR3: TGTGCCAGCAGCGCCGACAGGAGCTGGGGCACTGAAGCTTTCTTT.

The V and J genes are TRBV18 and TRBJ2-1, with 10 bases matching TRBD1. This CDR3 has 15 residues. Looked up from germline, CDR1 is KGHSH and CDR2 is LQKENI. Trimming cost V 0 bases and J 8 bases; bases outside gene matches: 4. This chain's CDR3 is CASSPPVTGGYEQFF. The CDR3 DNA reads as TGTGCCAGCTCACCACCCGTGACAGGGGGCTATGAGCAGTTCTTC. The variable domain in full, with the rest retrieved from reference TRBV18 and TRBJ2-1, is NAGVMQNPRHLVRRRGQEARLRCSPMKGHSHVYWYRQLPEEGLKFMVYLQKENIIDESGMPKERFSAEFPKEGPSILRIQQVVRGDSAAYFCASSPPVTGGYEQFFGPGTRLTVL.

This clone was seen only a few times. The chain is built from TRBV27 and TRBJ2-1; 7 positions agree with TRBD1. CDR1 and CDR2 (germline): MNHEY, SMNVEV (reference sequence). The ends lost 8 bases at V and 7 bases at J; junction bases unmatched: 14. This CDR3 has 15 amino acids. CDR3 DNA sequence: TGTGCCAGCGATTTCAGGAGTCCCAGGGGGAATGAGCAGTTCTTC. Protein product: CASDFRSPRGNEQFF.

This clone was detected only a few times. The genes are TRBV11-3 and TRBJ1-1; D not certain. V gave up 5 bases and J gave up 9 bases, with 22 bases separating them. Germline V lookup: CDR1 SGHNT, CDR2 YENEEA. The CDR3 sequence is 15 residues long. This CDR3 is CASSPGDGVMGKAFF. The CDR3 bases are TGTGCCAGCAGCCCCGGAGATGGGGTTATGGGAAAAGCTTTCTTT.

This rearrangement joins TRBV6-6 to TRBJ1-5; D possibly corresponds to TRBD1 (5 bases). CDR1 is MNHNY, CDR2 SVGAGI, per germline (reference sequence). The V end was cut by 5 bases, the J end by 4 bases, with 12 bases between. The CDR3 loop spans 14 amino acids. CDR3 residues: CASSQGGGNQPQHF. The CDR3 nucleotides are TGTGCCAGCAGTCAGGGAGGAGGAAATCAGCCCCAGCATTTT.

This clone was counted ten times or more. The chain combines TRBV5-1 with TRBJ2-3; D not resolved. The CDR3 has 14 amino acids. From germline, CDR1 is SGHRS and CDR2 YFSETQ. The V end lost 0 bases, the J end lost 2 bases, and 7 bases lay between the germline ends. The CDR3 nucleotides are TGCGCCAGCAGCTTGGAAAGTACCACAGATACGCAGTATTTT. Protein sequence: CASSLESTTDTQYF.

This clone was found many times. The chain couples TRBV28 to TRBJ2-7; the D is unclear. The length of the CDR3 is 14 residues. Germline V gene sequence: CDR1 MDHEN, CDR2 SYDVKM. The V end was cut by 8 bases, the J end by 2 bases, with 16 bases between. The CDR3 reads CASRDFGRAYEQYF. The CDR3 DNA follows: TGTGCCAGCCGAGACTTTGGAAGGGCCTACGAGCAGTACTTC.

This clone was detected only a few times. V gene TRBV4-2 combines with J gene TRBJ2-2; TRBD2 matches 14 bases. Germline loops: CDR1 LGHNA, CDR2 YNFKEQ. The V gene end was trimmed by 2 bases and the J gene end by 6 bases; junction bases not matched to a gene: 5. The CDR3 spans 17 residues. The CDR3: CASSQLGLAGGSGELFF. As DNA, the CDR3 is TGTGCCAGCAGCCAATTAGGACTAGCGGGAGGCTCCGGGGAGCTGTTTTTT.

The chain recombines TRBV15 with TRBJ2-5; 8 bases are a match to TRBD1. The length of the CDR3 is 16 residues. Germline assignment: CDR1 LNHNV and CDR2 YYDKDF (reference sequence). After removal of 1 base from V and 4 bases from J, the junction contained 8 bases not matched to a gene. The CDR3, as DNA: TGTGCCACCAGCAGAGGTGGGACAGGCCCAGGAGAGACCCAGTACTTC. Translating it yields CATSRGGTGPGETQYF.

V is TRBV7-9 and J is TRBJ1-5; no definite D call. This CDR3 has 14 residues. The germline V gene has CDR1 SEHNR and CDR2 FQNEAQ (reference sequence). V gave up 3 bases and J gave up 5 bases, with 11 bases separating them. CDR3 residues: CASSFWEKDQPQHF. DNA for the CDR3: TGTGCCAGCAGCTTCTGGGAGAAAGATCAGCCCCAGCATTTT.